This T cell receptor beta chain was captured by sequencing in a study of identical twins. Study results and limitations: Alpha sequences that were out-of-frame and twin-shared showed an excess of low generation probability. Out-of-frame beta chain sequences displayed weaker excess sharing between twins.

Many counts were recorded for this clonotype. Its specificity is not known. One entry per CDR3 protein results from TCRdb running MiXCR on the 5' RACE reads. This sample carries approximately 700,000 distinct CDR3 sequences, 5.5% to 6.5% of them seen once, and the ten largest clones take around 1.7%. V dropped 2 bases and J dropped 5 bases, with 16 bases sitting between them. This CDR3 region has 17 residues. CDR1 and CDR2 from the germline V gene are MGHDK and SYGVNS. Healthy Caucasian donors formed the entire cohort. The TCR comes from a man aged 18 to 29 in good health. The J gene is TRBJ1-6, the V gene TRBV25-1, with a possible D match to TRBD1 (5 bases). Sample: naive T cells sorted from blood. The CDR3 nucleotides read TGTGCCAGCAGTGAAGACACTCAGGGTTGGCATAATTCACCCCTCCACTTT. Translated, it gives CASSEDTQGWHNSPLHF.